This T cell receptor (beta chain) comes out of a study of OX40 agonist ivuxolimab in advanced cancers. Generated by immunoSEQ multiplex PCR, the TCRdb table keeps only in-frame clones and is missing some. The sample holds tens of thousands of clones; about 86% are singletons and the top ten take less than 2.5%. The sequences come from CD4+ or CD8+ T cells sorted from blood, collected in a trial of the OX40 agonist ivuxolimab. The clonotype originates from an adult with an advanced solid tumor such as melanoma, head and neck, liver or kidney cancer.

The CDR3 sequence: CASSLTSGRAVGGELFF. The CDR3 nucleotides read TGTGCCAGCAGTTTGACTAGCGGGAGGGCCGTTGGCGGGGAGCTGTTTTTT. The J gene is TRBJ2-2, the V gene TRBV27; TRBD2 matches at 14 bases. V lost 3 bases and J lost 7; bases outside the gene matches: 7. Germline CDR1 reads MNHEY; CDR2 reads SMNVEV (reference sequence). The CDR3 totals 17 residues.